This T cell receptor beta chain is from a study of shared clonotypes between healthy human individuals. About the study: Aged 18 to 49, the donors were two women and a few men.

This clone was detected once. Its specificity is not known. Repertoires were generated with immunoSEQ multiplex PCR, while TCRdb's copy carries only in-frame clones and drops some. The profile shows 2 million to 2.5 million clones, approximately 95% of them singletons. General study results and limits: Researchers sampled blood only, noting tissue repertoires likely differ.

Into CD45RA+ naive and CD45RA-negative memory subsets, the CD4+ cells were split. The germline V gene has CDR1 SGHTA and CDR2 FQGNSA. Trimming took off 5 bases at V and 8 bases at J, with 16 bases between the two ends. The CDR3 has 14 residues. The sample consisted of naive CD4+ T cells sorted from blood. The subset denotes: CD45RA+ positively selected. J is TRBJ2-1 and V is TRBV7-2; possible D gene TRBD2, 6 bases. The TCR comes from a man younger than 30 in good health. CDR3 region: CASSRASVFDEQFF. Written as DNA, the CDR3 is TGTGCCAGCAGCCGAGCTAGCGTTTTTGATGAGCAGTTCTTC. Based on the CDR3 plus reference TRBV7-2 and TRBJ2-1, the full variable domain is GAGVSQSPSNKVTEKGKDVELRCDPISGHTALYWYRQSLGQGLEFLIYFQGNSAPDKSGLPSDRFSAERTGGSVSTLTIQRTQQEDSAVYLCASSRASVFDEQFFGPGTRLTVL.